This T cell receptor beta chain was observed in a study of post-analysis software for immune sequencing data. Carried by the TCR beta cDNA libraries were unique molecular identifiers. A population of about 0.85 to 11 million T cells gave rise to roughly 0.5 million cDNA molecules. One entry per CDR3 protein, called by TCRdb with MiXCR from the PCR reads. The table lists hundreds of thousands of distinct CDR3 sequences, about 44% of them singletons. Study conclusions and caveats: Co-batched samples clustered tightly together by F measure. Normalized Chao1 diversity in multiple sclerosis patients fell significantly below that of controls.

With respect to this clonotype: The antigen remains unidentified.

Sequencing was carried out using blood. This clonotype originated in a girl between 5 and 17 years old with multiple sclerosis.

CDR3 amino acids: CASSQNQNTEAFF. In DNA, the CDR3 is TGTGCCAGCAGCCAGAACCAGAACACTGAAGCTTTCTTT. The gene calls are TRBV7-9 and TRBJ1-1; no reliable D call. The CDR3 sequence is 13 residues long. From germline, CDR1 is SEHNR and CDR2 FQNEAQ (reference sequence). V was clipped by 5 bases and J by 1 base, with 8 bases between them.